This paragraph covers one T cell receptor (beta chain) sequence. The sample is drawn from a study of blood T cell repertoires in COVID-19. Study-wide context: PBMCs, B-cell-depleted T cells, or T cells provided the cDNA or gDNA that made up the material.

A Seattle source enrolled patients during active infection and followed them longitudinally. Trimming removed 3 bases from V and 4 bases from J; junction bases left unmatched: 5. Germline V gives CDR1 GTSNPN, CDR2 SVGIG (reference sequence). This CDR3 is built from 14 residues. Method: immunoSEQ multiplex PCR; TCRdb's copy keeps in-frame clones and lacks some. Here the sample spans approximately 400,000 clones, about nine tenths being singletons. The chain employs TRBV30 and TRBJ1-5, with TRBD1 matching 8 bases. The specimen sequenced was peripheral blood. The sequence came from a woman between 50 and 59 years old with COVID-19, enrolled during active disease. In DNA form, the CDR3 reads TGTGCCTGGAGGCCAGGACAGGGAAATCAGCCCCAGCATTTT. As protein: CAWRPGQGNQPQHF.